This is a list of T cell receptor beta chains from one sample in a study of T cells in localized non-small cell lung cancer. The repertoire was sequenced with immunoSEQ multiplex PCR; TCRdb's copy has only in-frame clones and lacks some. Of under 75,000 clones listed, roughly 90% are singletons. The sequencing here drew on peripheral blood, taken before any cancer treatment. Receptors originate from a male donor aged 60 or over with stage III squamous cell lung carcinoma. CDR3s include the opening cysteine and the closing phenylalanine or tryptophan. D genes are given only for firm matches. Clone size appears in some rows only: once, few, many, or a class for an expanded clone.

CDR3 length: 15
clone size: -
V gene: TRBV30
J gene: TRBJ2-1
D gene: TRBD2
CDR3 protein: CAWSPRRRGGQEQFF

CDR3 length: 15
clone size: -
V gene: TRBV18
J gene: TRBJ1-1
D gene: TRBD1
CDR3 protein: CASSLDRGGNTEAFF

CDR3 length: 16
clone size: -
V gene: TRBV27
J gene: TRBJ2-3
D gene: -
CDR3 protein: CASSLGGGGGTDTQYF

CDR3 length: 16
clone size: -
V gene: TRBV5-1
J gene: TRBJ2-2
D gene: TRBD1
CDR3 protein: CASSLVGTGASGELFF

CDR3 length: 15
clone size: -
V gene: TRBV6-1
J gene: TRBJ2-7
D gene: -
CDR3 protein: CASSDQTALSQEQYF

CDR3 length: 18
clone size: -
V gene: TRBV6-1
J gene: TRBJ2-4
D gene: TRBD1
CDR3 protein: CASSDRDRGRLAKNIQYF

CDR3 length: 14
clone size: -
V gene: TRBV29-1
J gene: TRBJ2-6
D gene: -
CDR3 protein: CSVIQGSGANVLTF

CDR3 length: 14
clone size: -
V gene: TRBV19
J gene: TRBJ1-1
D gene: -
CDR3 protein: CASSTTGQSTEAFF

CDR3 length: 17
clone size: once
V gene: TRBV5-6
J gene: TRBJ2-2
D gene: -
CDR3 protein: CASSLRLAGGYTGELFF

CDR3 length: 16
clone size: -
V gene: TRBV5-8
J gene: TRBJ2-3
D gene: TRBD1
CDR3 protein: CASSLMDRGSTDTQYF

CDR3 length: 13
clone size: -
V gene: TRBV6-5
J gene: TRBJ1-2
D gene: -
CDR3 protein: CASSPGPRAGYTF

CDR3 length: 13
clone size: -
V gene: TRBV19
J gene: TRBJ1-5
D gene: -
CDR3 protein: CASSVLGNQPQHF

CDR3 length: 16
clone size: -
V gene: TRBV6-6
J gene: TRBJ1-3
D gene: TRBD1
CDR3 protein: CASSYPRTGEGNTIYF

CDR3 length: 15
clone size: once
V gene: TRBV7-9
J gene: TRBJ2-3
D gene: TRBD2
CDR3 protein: CASSSLAGVTDTQYF

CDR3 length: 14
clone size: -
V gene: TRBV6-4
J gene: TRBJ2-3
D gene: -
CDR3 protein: CASSDSGRGDTQYF

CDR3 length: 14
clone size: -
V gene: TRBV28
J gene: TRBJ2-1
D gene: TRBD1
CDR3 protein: CASSSGQAYNEQFF

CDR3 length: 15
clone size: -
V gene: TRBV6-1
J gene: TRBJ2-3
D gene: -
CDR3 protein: CASSLSRGGTDTQYF

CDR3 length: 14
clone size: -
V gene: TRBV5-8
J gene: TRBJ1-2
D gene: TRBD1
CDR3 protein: CASSFGQGVRGYTF

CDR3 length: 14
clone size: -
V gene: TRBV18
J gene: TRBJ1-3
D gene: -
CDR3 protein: CASSSGSSGNTIYF

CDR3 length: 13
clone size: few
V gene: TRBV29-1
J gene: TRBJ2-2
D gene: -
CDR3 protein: CSVLQGNTGELFF

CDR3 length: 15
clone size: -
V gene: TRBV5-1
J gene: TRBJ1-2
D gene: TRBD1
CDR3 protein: CASSPGTGLNYGYTF

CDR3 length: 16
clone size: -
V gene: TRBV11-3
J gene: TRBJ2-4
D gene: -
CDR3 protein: CASSLVGELAKNIQYF

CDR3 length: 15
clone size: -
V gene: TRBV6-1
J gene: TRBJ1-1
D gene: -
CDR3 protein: CASSVLSRPGTEAFF

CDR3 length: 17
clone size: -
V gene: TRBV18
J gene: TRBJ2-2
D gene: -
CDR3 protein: CASSPPTRTANTGELFF

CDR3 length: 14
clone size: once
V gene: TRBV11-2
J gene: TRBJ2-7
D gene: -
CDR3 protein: CASSADSLHYEQYF

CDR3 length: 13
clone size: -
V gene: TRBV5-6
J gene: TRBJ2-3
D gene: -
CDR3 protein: CASSATYTDTQYF

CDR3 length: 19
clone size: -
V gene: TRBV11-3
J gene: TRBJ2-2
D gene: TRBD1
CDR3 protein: CASSPSFLTGVPNTGELFF

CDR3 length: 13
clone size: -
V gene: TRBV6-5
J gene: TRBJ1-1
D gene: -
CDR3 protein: CASSGVGNTEAFF

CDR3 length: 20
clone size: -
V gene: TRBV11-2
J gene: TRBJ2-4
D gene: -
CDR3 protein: CASSLDGGRPGGWAKNIQYF

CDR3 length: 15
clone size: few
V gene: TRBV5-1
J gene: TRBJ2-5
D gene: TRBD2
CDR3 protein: CASSFTAGGQETQYF

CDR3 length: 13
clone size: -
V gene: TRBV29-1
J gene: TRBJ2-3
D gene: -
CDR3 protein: CSVEAVGSDTQYF